These 29 T cell receptor beta chains were all obtained from the same sample, sequenced in a study of cytomegalovirus exposure and HLA in healthy donors. Use of 60 Vbeta and 13 Jbeta primers characterized the PCR. Profiled with immunoSEQ multiplex PCR; TCRdb holds only in-frame clones, not every one. This table holds just over 200,000 clones, around 64% found once. Material for sequencing was PBMCs. The receptors stem from a man aged 35 to 55 in good health and CMV-seropositive.

The CDR3 sequence: CASSSPPGQDFSYEQYF. For the CDR3, the DNA is TGCGCCAGCAGCTCACCTCCGGGACAGGATTTTTCCTACGAGCAGTACTTC. The gene calls are TRBV5-1 and TRBJ2-7, with 8 bases aligning to TRBD1. V lost 3 bases and J lost 1; bases outside the gene matches: 12. CDR1 SGHRS and CDR2 YFSETQ come from the germline V gene. The CDR3 is 17 amino acids.

This clone was observed a handful of times. This sequence joins TRBV2 and TRBJ1-3; no reliable D call. V lost 6 bases and J lost 6, with 15 bases in between. Per the germline V gene, CDR1 is SNHLY and CDR2 is FYNNEI. The CDR3 totals 14 residues. In nucleotides, the CDR3 is TGTGCCAGCAGCGCTACTACTCCCTCAAACACCATATATTTT. This sequence encodes CASSATTPSNTIYF. Based on the CDR3 plus reference TRBV2 and TRBJ1-3, the full variable domain is EPEVTQTPSHQVTQMGQEVILRCVPISNHLYFYWYRQILGQKVEFLVSFYNNEISEKSEIFDDQFSVERPDGSNFTLKIRSTKLEDSAMYFCASSATTPSNTIYFGEGSWLTVV.

Regarding this clone: The junction departs from the called germline gene at one end, perhaps through a read error. The chain uses TRBV7-9 and TRBJ1-1, with D perhaps matching TRBD1 (5 bases). From germline, CDR1 is SEHNR and CDR2 FQNEAQ (reference sequence). The CDR3 extends over 14 amino acids. The CDR3 is CSSSLGGTGKRAFF. The CDR3 DNA follows: TGTTCCAGCAGCTTGGGGGGAACAGGAAAGAGGGCTTTCTTT.

V and J are TRBV18 and TRBJ1-1; D possibly corresponds to TRBD1 (6 bases). This CDR3 has 15 residues. The V end lost 3 bases, the J end lost 3 bases, and 14 bases lay between the germline ends. CDR1 KGHSH and CDR2 LQKENI come from the germline V gene. The CDR3 DNA reads TGTGCCAGCTCACCTAGGGGGAGTCGGGACACTGAAGCTTTCTTT. As protein: CASSPRGSRDTEAFF.

This sequence joins TRBV19 and TRBJ1-5; 7 bases fit TRBD1. V was pared by 5 bases and J by 9 bases, with 13 bases of the junction left unmatched. The CDR3 is 15 residues long. Germline loops: CDR1 LNHDA, CDR2 SQIVND (reference sequence). CDR3 bases: TGTGCCAGTAGTCTCTCCCGTGGTCCAGGGGGGCCCCAGCATTTT. Amino acids: CASSLSRGPGGPQHF.

V gene TRBV6-1 combines with J gene TRBJ2-1; 8 bases match TRBD2. This CDR3 is 15 amino acids long. Trimming at V came to 1 base and at J to 6 bases, leaving 5 bases not matched to a gene. Germline-derived CDR1 and CDR2 are MNHNS and SASEGT. CDR3 coding DNA: TGTGCCAGCAGTGAAGAATGGCGGGGGGTCAATGAGCAGTTCTTC. Amino acids: CASSEEWRGVNEQFF.

The chain is built from TRBV6-1 and TRBJ1-1; D remains unclear. V was pared by 2 bases and J by 3 bases, with 7 bases between. The CDR3 runs 13 residues. CDR1 is MNHNS, CDR2 SASEGT, per germline. CDR3 loop: CASSEPPYTEAFF. The CDR3 region has the DNA TGTGCCAGCAGTGAACCCCCGTACACTGAAGCTTTCTTT.

The chain carries TRBV4-1 and TRBJ2-4; 7 nucleotides line up with TRBD1. Germline-derived CDR1 and CDR2 are MGHRA and YSYEKL. The ends lost 2 bases at V and 4 bases at J; junction bases unmatched: 2. CDR3 length: 14 residues. The DNA for the CDR3 is TGCGCCAGCAGCCAACCGGGACAGAAAAACATTCAGTACTTC. As protein: CASSQPGQKNIQYF.

V is TRBV6-5 and J is TRBJ2-2; D remains ambiguous. This CDR3 is built from 13 residues. Trimming shortened V by 6 bases and J by 5 bases, and 10 bases separated the two germline ends. Germline V gives CDR1 MNHEY, CDR2 SVGAGI. The CDR3 DNA sequence: TGTGCCAGCAGCCTAACCTCAACCGGGGAGCTGTTTTTT. This gives the protein CASSLTSTGELFF.

CDR3 nucleotide sequence: TGTGCCAGCGCGTGGTCCGGGGCCGGGGAGCTGTTTTTT. Encoded protein: CASAWSGAGELFF. The chain employs TRBV6-5 and TRBJ2-2; tentative D call: TRBD2 (5 bases). This CDR3 comprises 13 residues. The V gene's germline CDR1 is MNHEY and CDR2 SVGAGI. V dropped 8 bases and J dropped 6 bases, with 13 bases sitting between them.

The chain combines TRBV5-5 with TRBJ2-2; D may be TRBD2 (6 bases). V lost 0 bases and J lost 7, with 13 bases in between. CDR1 and CDR2 from the germline V gene are SGHKS and YYEKEE (reference sequence). The CDR3 covers 15 residues. DNA for the CDR3: TGTGCCAGCAGCTTGGCCGGGCTAGCGTACGGGGAGCTGTTTTTT. This gives the protein CASSLAGLAYGELFF.

This clone has a handful of counts. CDR3 sequence reads: CASSLGVSQPQHF. DNA for the CDR3: TGCGCCAGCAGCTTGGGAGTGTCTCAGCCCCAGCATTTT. The V call is TRBV5-1, the J call TRBJ1-5; D unresolved. Germline loops: CDR1 SGHRS, CDR2 YFSETQ. The CDR3 has 13 amino acids. The V end lost 0 bases, the J end lost 6 bases, and 7 bases lay between the germline ends.

The chain employs TRBV9 and TRBJ2-7; 10 bases are shared with TRBD1. Germline CDR1 SGDLS, CDR2 YYNGEE. This CDR3 has 16 residues. V lost 3 bases and J lost 7; bases outside the gene matches: 13. The DNA of the CDR3 is TGTGCCAGCAGCGCCACGCCGGGGACAGGGGTACTGGAGCAGTACTTC. It translates to CASSATPGTGVLEQYF.

The table lists this clone with a few counts. The V call is TRBV14, the J call TRBJ2-5; 8 nucleotides align to TRBD2. This CDR3 has 14 residues. With 4 bases clipped from V and 5 bases from J, the junction kept 6 bases outside the gene matches. From germline, CDR1 is SGHDN and CDR2 FVKESK. The CDR3 bases are TGTGCCAGCAGCCCGGGACTAGTATACGAGACCCAGTACTTC. Its protein product is CASSPGLVYETQYF.

As to this clone: Other nucleotide sequences from this sample produce the same CDR3. The chain joins TRBV6-5 to TRBJ1-1; 8 bases align to TRBD1. The length of the CDR3 is 14 residues. Trimming cost V 6 bases and J 1 base; bases outside gene matches: 4. Germline CDR1 is MNHEY and CDR2 is SVGAGI. CDR3 sequence: CASSRGQGNTEAFF. CDR3 nucleotides: TGTGCCAGCAGCCGAGGACAGGGGAACACTGAAGCTTTCTTT.

The chain employs TRBV6-5 and TRBJ1-1; unclear D gene. Trimming removed 5 bases at V and 5 bases at J, with 15 bases between. From germline, CDR1 is MNHEY and CDR2 SVGAGI. This CDR3 region has 14 residues. CDR3 coding DNA: TGTGCCAGCAGTGGCCGGGATGCGTTGACTGAAGCTTTCTTT. This codes for CASSGRDALTEAFF.

The table lists this clone with a few counts. The CDR3 DNA reads TGTGCCAGCAGCGTAGGGTTGCGGGGCCCAGATACGCAGTATTTT. Its translation: CASSVGLRGPDTQYF. The chain uses TRBV9 and TRBJ2-3; possible D gene TRBD2, 6 bases. There are 15 residues in the CDR3. V gave up 0 bases and J gave up 4 bases, with 12 bases separating them. Germline V lookup: CDR1 SGDLS, CDR2 YYNGEE.

The DNA for the CDR3 is TGTGCCAGCTCGCAGATTTCGTATGGCTACACCTTC. The encoded protein is CASSQISYGYTF. The V call is TRBV7-9, the J call TRBJ1-2; D call uncertain. Trimming took off 8 bases at V and 5 bases at J, with 12 bases between the two ends. Per germline, CDR1 SEHNR and CDR2 FQNEAQ (reference sequence). The length of the CDR3 is 12 residues.

V is TRBV7-2 and J is TRBJ1-1; D is uncertain. The V end lost 5 bases, the J end lost 1 base, and 20 bases lay between the germline ends. The CDR3 is 17 amino acids. Germline assignment: CDR1 SGHTA and CDR2 FQGNSA. Here the CDR3 reads CASSPGEEPIQNTEAFF. The CDR3, as DNA: TGTGCCAGCAGCCCTGGTGAGGAGCCCATACAGAACACTGAAGCTTTCTTT.

The chain uses TRBV7-9 and TRBJ1-4; D is ambiguous. CDR1 is SEHNR, CDR2 FQNEAQ, per germline (reference sequence). V dropped 4 bases and J dropped 10 bases, with 16 bases sitting between them. This CDR3 has 14 residues. Here the CDR3 DNA reads TGTGCCAGCAGCTCGATAGCTAGAGAGAGAAAACTGTTTTTT. It encodes CASSSIARERKLFF.

The chain combines TRBV7-6 with TRBJ2-7, with TRBD1 as a possible D gene (6 bases). V shed 5 bases and J shed 7 bases, with 15 bases lying between them. This CDR3 comprises 13 residues. Germline lookup yields CDR1 SGHVS and CDR2 FNYEAQ. CDR3 amino acids: CASSAGQPPEQYF. Written as DNA, the CDR3 is TGTGCCAGCAGCGCCGGACAGCCCCCGGAGCAGTACTTC.

The V gene is TRBV6-1, the J gene TRBJ1-1; D ambiguous. The CDR3 runs 13 residues. Germline CDR1 MNHNS, CDR2 SASEGT. V lost 5 bases and J lost 0, with 7 bases in between. The CDR3 region is CASSSSLNTEAFF. CDR3 coding DNA: TGTGCCAGCAGTTCCTCCTTGAACACTGAAGCTTTCTTT.

V gene TRBV10-3 combines with J gene TRBJ2-1, with TRBD2 matching over 8 bases. The CDR3 runs to 14 residues. The germline gives CDR1 ENHRY, CDR2 SYGVKD. V was pared by 2 bases and J by 3 bases, with 0 bases of the junction left unmatched. The DNA of the CDR3 is TGTGCCATCAGTGAGCGGGGGGGCTACAATGAGCAGTTCTTC. Amino acids: CAISERGGYNEQFF.

In its sample, this clone was seen a few times. The rearrangement links TRBV15 to TRBJ2-4; 7 bases fit TRBD1. In germline, CDR1 is LNHNV, CDR2 YYDKDF (reference sequence). V was clipped by 2 bases and J by 9 bases; unmatched bases: 13. The CDR3 has 16 amino acids. The CDR3 nucleotides are TGTGCCACCAGCAGATTCCGGGACAGCATGTCGAGCATTCAGTACTTC. It is translated as CATSRFRDSMSSIQYF.

This clone was counted between two and nine times. The chain links TRBV5-4 to TRBJ1-3, with D uncertain. V was pared by 0 bases and J by 0 bases, with 4 bases between. Germline-derived CDR1 and CDR2 are SGHNT and YYREEE (reference sequence). CDR3 length: 14 residues. Written as DNA, the CDR3 is TGTGCCAGCAGCTTGGACATCTCTGGAAACACCATATATTTT. Its protein is CASSLDISGNTIYF.

As concerns this clone: The sample carries other DNA sequences with the same CDR3. This rearrangement joins TRBV7-2 to TRBJ2-1; no clear D. Germline V lookup: CDR1 SGHTA, CDR2 FQGNSA. Trimming cost V 1 base and J 0 bases, with 7 bases left between them. This CDR3 has 15 residues. In DNA, the CDR3 is TGTGCCAGCAGCTTAGTTGGCGGCTCCTACAATGAGCAGTTCTTC. Its translation is CASSLVGGSYNEQFF.

The rearrangement uses TRBV7-8 and TRBJ2-7, with 7 bases aligning to TRBD2. Trimming took 5 bases from V and 0 from J; bases not matched to a gene: 10. The CDR3 extends over 16 amino acids. The germline CDR1 and CDR2 sequences are SGHVS and FQNEAQ. CDR3 protein: CASSNVAGDLSYEQYF. CDR3 DNA: TGTGCCAGCAGCAACGTTGCGGGGGACCTCTCCTACGAGCAGTACTTC.

The J gene is TRBJ1-4, the V gene TRBV5-4; D is perhaps TRBD1 (5 bases). Trimming removed 0 bases at V and 4 bases at J, with 13 bases between. CDR1 and CDR2 from the germline V gene are SGHNT and YYREEE (reference sequence). CDR3 length equals 16 residues. The CDR3 coding sequence is TGTGCCAGCAGCTTGGCCCTAGGGAGGGGTAATGAAAAACTGTTTTTT. The encoded protein is CASSLALGRGNEKLFF.

This clone was recorded only once. V and J are TRBV7-4 and TRBJ1-1; D not resolved. CDR3 length equals 14 residues. Germline V gene data show CDR1 as SGHVT and CDR2 as SQSDAQ. The V gene lost 10 bases and the J gene lost 1 base, with 16 bases spanning the gap. This chain's CDR3 is CATWEGVANTEAFF. The CDR3 nucleotides are TGTGCCACCTGGGAGGGCGTGGCGAACACTGAAGCTTTCTTT.